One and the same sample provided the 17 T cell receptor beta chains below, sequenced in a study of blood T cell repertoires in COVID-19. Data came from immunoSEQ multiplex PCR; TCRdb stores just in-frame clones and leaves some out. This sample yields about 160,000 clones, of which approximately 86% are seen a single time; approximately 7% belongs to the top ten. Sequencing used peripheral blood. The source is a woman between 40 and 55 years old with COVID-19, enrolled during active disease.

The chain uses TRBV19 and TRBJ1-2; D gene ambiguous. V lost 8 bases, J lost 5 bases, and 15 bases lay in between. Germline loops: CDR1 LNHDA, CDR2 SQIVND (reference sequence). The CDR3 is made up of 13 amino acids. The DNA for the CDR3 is TGTGCCAGTTCCATGGAGGTGGGGTATGGCTACACCTTC. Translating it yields CASSMEVGYGYTF. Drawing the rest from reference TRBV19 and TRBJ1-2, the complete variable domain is DGGITQSPKYLFRKEGQNVTLSCEQNLNHDAMYWYRQDPGQGLRLIYYSQIVNDFQKGDIAEGYSVSREKKESFPLTVTSAQKNPTAFYLCASSMEVGYGYTFGSGTRLTVV.

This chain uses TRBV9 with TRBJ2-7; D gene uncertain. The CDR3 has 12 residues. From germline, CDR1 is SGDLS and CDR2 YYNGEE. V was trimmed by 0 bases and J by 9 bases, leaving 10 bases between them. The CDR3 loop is CASSVEVPGQYV. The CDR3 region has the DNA TGTGCCAGCAGCGTAGAAGTCCCGGGGCAGTACGTC.

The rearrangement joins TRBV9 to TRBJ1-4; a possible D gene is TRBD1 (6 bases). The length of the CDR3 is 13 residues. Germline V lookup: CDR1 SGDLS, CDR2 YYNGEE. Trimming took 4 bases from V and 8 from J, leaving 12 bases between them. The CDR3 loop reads CASSRDKEEKLFF. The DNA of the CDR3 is TGTGCCAGCAGCCGGGACAAGGAAGAAAAACTGTTTTTT.

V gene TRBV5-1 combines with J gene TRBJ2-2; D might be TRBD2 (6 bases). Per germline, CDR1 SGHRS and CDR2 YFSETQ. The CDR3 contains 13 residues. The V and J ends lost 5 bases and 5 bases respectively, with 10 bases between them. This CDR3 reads CASRASGTGELFF. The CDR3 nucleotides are TGCGCCAGCAGGGCGAGCGGGACCGGGGAGCTGTTTTTT. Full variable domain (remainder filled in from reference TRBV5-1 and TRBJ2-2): KAGVTQTPRYLIKTRGQQVTLSCSPISGHRSVSWYQQTPGQGLQFLFEYFSETQRNKGNFPGRFSGRQFSNSRSEMNVSTLELGDSALYLCASRASGTGELFFGEGSRLTVL.

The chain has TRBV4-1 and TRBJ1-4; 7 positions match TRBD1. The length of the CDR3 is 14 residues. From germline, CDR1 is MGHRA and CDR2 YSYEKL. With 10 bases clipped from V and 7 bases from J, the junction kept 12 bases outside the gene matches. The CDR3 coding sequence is TGCGCCACCAAGGTGACAGGGACCGGTGAAAAACTGTTTTTT. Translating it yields CATKVTGTGEKLFF.

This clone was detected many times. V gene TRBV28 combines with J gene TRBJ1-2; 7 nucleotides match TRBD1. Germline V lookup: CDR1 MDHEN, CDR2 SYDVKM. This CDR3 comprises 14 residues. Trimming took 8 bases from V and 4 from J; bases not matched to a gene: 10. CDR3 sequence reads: CASHRGVQLYGYTF. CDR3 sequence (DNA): TGTGCCAGCCACAGGGGCGTTCAACTCTATGGCTACACCTTC.

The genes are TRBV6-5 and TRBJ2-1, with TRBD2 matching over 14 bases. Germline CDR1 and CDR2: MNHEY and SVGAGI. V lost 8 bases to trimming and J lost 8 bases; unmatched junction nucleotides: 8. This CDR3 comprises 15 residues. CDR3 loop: CASRRLAGGFDEQFF. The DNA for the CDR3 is TGTGCCAGCCGAAGACTAGCGGGGGGGTTCGATGAGCAGTTCTTC.

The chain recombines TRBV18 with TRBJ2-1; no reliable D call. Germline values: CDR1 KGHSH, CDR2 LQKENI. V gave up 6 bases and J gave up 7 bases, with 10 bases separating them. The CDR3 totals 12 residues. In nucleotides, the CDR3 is TGTGCCAGCTCTCGAGATATTAATGAGCAGTTCTTC. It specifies CASSRDINEQFF.

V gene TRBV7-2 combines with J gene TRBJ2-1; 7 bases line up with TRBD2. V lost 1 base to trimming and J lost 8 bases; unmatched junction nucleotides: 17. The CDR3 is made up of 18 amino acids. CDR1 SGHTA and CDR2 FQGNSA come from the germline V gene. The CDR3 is CASSLVAGVVLFLDEQFF. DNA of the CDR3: TGTGCCAGCAGCTTAGTAGCGGGCGTGGTTCTGTTCCTCGATGAGCAGTTCTTC.

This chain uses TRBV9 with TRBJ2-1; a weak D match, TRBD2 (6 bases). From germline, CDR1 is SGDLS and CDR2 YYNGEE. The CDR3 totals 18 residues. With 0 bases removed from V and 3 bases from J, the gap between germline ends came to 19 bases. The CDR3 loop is CASSVGAGVGTGYNEQFF. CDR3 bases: TGTGCCAGCAGCGTAGGGGCCGGGGTCGGGACTGGCTACAATGAGCAGTTCTTC.

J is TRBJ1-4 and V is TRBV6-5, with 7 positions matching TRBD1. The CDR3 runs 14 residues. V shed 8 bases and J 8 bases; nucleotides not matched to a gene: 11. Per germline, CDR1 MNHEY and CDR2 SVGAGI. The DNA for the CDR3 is TGTGCCAGCCGCTTAGACAGGGTAGACGAAAAACTGTTTTTT. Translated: CASRLDRVDEKLFF.

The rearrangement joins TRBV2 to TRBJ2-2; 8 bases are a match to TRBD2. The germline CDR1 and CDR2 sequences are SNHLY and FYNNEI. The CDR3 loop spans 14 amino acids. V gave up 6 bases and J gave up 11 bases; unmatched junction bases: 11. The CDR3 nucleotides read TGTGCCAGCAGACCCGGGACTAGTAGATATGAGCTGTTTTTT. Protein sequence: CASRPGTSRYELFF.

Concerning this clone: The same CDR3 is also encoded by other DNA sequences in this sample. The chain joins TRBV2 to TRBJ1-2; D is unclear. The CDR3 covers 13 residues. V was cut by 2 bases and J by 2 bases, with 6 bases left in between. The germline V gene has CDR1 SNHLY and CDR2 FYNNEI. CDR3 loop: CASSETGNYGYTF. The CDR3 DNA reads TGTGCCAGCAGTGAAACGGGGAACTATGGCTACACCTTC.

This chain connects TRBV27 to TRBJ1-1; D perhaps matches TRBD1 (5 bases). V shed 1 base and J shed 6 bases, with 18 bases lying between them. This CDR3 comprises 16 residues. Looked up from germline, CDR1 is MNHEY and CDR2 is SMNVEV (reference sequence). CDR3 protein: CASSLYARGGTPEAFF. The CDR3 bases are TGTGCCAGCAGTTTATATGCCCGGGGGGGGACCCCTGAAGCTTTCTTT.

CDR3 bases: TGTGCCAGCAGTCCCGGACAGGCTATTAATCAGCCCCAGCATTTT. This translates into CASSPGQAINQPQHF. The V gene is TRBV2, the J gene TRBJ1-5; 7 nucleotides agree with TRBD1. Germline CDR1 and CDR2: SNHLY and FYNNEI. The CDR3 covers 15 residues. V gave up 5 bases and J gave up 4 bases; unmatched junction bases: 8. The full variable domain, in which reference TRBV2 and TRBJ1-5 provide the parts outside the CDR3, is EPEVTQTPSHQVTQMGQEVILRCVPISNHLYFYWYRQILGQKVEFLVSFYNNEISEKSEIFDDQFSVERPDGSNFTLKIRSTKLEDSAMYFCASSPGQAINQPQHFGDGTRLSIL.

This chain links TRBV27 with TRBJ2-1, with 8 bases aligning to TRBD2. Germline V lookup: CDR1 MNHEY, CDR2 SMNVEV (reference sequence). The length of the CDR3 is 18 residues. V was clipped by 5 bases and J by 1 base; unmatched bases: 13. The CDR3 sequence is CASSPLTELAASYNEQFF. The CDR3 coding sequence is TGTGCCAGCAGTCCGCTAACCGAACTAGCGGCTTCCTACAATGAGCAGTTCTTC.

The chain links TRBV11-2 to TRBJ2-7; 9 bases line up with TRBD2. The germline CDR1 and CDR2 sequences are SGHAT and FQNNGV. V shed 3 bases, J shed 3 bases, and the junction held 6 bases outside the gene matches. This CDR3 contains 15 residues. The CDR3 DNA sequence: TGTGCCAGCAGCTTGAATAGCGGGAGTGTCTACGAGCAGTACTTC. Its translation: CASSLNSGSVYEQYF.